Each of the 30 T cell receptor beta chains below was sequenced from the same sample in a study of shared clonotypes between healthy human individuals. Assay used: immunoSEQ multiplex PCR; TCRdb lists only in-frame clones, some missing. The sample records about 490,000 clones, roughly 78% being singletons. The specimen sequenced was PBMCs. These receptors were obtained from a middle-aged woman in good health. Some clones in this sample may be carry-over from other donors' samples.

V is TRBV5-6 and J is TRBJ2-5; TRBD2 agrees at 9 bases. The J call may be incorrect, as the DNA end agrees better with TRBJ2-7. The CDR3 covers 17 residues. Germline CDR1 reads SGHDT; CDR2 reads YYEEEE. CDR3 in DNA: TGTGCCAGCAGCTTGCGCTTTAGCGGGAGAAGGACCTACGAGCAGTACTTC. Protein product: CASSLRFSGRRTYEQYF.

This clone was detected once. The rearrangement joins TRBV30 to TRBJ2-5, with TRBD2 matching 7 bases. The DNA end is more similar to TRBJ2-7, so the J call may be wrong. In germline, CDR1 is GTSNPN, CDR2 SVGIG (reference sequence). This CDR3 spans 13 amino acids. The CDR3 coding sequence is TGTGCCTGGAGCCGGGCTAGCGGCTACGAGCAGTACTTC. Residues: CAWSRASGYEQYF.

The chain uses TRBV2 and TRBJ1-1, with 7 bases matching TRBD1. V shed 6 bases and J 1 base; nucleotides not matched to a gene: 11. The CDR3 covers 16 residues. Germline V gives CDR1 SNHLY, CDR2 FYNNEI. CDR3 DNA: TGTGCCAGCAGATGGGGACAGACGAACCCGAACACTGAAGCTTTCTTT. Protein sequence: CASRWGQTNPNTEAFF.

V usage is TRBV5-5 and J usage is TRBJ1-4, with TRBD1 matching over 8 bases. Looked up from germline, CDR1 is SGHKS and CDR2 is YYEKEE (reference sequence). The ends lost 4 bases at V and 3 bases at J; junction bases unmatched: 14. CDR3 length: 18 residues. The CDR3 loop reads CASSLTGVVSGANEKLFF. In DNA, the CDR3 is TGTGCCAGCAGCCTGACAGGGGTAGTATCGGGAGCTAATGAAAAACTGTTTTTT.

The rearrangement links TRBV28 to TRBJ1-5, with D possibly being TRBD1 (5 bases). The CDR3 loop spans 14 amino acids. V lost 7 bases, J lost 0 bases, and 10 bases lay in between. Germline values: CDR1 MDHEN, CDR2 SYDVKM. In DNA form, the CDR3 reads TGTGCCAGCAATCGGGGCTATAGCAATCAGCCCCAGCATTTT. Encoded protein: CASNRGYSNQPQHF.

This clone has just a few counts. CDR3 bases: TGTGCCAGCAGTGAGGTCCTCAGCGGGGCGGTTGGGCAGTTCTTC. Translated: CASSEVLSGAVGQFF. The rearrangement links TRBV6-1 to TRBJ2-1; TRBD2 aligns across 7 bases. Germline V gives CDR1 MNHNS, CDR2 SASEGT. The CDR3 runs 15 residues. V lost 3 bases to trimming and J lost 12 bases; unmatched junction nucleotides: 14.

The V call is TRBV10-3, the J call TRBJ2-1; possible D gene TRBD2, 5 bases. V dropped 4 bases and J dropped 0 bases, with 10 bases sitting between them. Germline loops: CDR1 ENHRY, CDR2 SYGVKD. CDR3 length equals 15 residues. The CDR3 is CAISGSGNSYNEQFF. The CDR3 coding sequence is TGTGCCATCAGTGGGAGCGGAAACTCCTACAATGAGCAGTTCTTC.

The V and J genes are TRBV27 and TRBJ2-3; possible D gene TRBD2, 5 bases. This CDR3 contains 13 residues. CDR1 is MNHEY and CDR2 is SMNVEV in the germline V gene (reference sequence). The ends were cut back, 0 bases at V and 7 bases at J, with 8 bases in the middle. The CDR3 sequence is CASSLSDYNTQYF. In DNA form, the CDR3 reads TGTGCCAGCAGTTTATCTGACTATAATACGCAGTATTTT.

The chain has TRBV19 and TRBJ2-3; D may be TRBD2 (6 bases). The CDR3 is 15 residues long. Deletions cut 3 bases from V and 4 bases from J, with 14 bases between. The germline CDR1 and CDR2 sequences are LNHDA and SQIVND (reference sequence). The CDR3 loop is CASSIPGEGADTQYF. The CDR3 bases are TGTGCCAGTAGTATCCCGGGAGAGGGCGCAGATACGCAGTATTTT.

The J gene is TRBJ2-5, the V gene TRBV14; TRBD2 matches 9 bases. The better agreement between TRBJ2-7 and the DNA end casts doubt on the J call. The CDR3 sequence is 17 residues long. The V gene's germline CDR1 is SGHDN and CDR2 FVKESK. CDR3 protein: CASSQEERASGTYEQYF. CDR3 DNA: TGTGCCAGCAGCCAAGAAGAAAGGGCTAGCGGGACCTACGAGCAGTACTTC.

This sequence joins TRBV30 and TRBJ2-7; the D is unclear. CDR3 length: 14 amino acids. Germline-derived CDR1 and CDR2 are GTSNPN and SVGIG (reference sequence). Trimming took off 2 bases at V and 3 bases at J, with 14 bases between the two ends. The CDR3: CAWSLRNPYYEQYF. As DNA, the CDR3 is TGTGCCTGGAGTTTGAGGAACCCTTACTACGAGCAGTACTTC.

The J gene is TRBJ2-7, the V gene TRBV28; 7 bases agree with TRBD1. V was pared by 5 bases and J by 3 bases, with 10 bases of the junction left unmatched. The germline V gene encodes CDR1 MDHEN and CDR2 SYDVKM. The CDR3 runs to 15 residues. The CDR3 bases are TGTGCCAGCAGTATCGACAGGGCCCGACTCTACGAGCAGTACTTC. Its protein product is CASSIDRARLYEQYF.

The chain employs TRBV27 and TRBJ2-3; TRBD1 might be the D (5 bases). Germline V CDR1 and CDR2: MNHEY, SMNVEV (reference sequence). Trimming pared 7 bases from V and 2 bases from J, leaving 13 bases between. There are 14 residues in the CDR3. CDR3 DNA: TGTGCCAGCAACAGGAACCTTAACACAGATACGCAGTATTTT. Translation: CASNRNLNTDTQYF.

This sequence joins TRBV29-1 and TRBJ2-3; D is possibly TRBD1 (6 bases). V was pared by 0 bases and J by 3 bases, with 10 bases between. CDR1 SQVTM and CDR2 ANQGSEA come from the germline V gene. The CDR3 spans 14 residues. CDR3 residues: CSVEDRGGTDTQYF. DNA of the CDR3: TGCAGCGTTGAAGACCGAGGGGGAACAGATACGCAGTATTTT.

The chain employs TRBV7-2 and TRBJ2-7; 12 nucleotides align to TRBD2. Trimming removed 5 bases from V and 2 bases from J; junction bases left unmatched: 10. CDR1 is SGHTA, CDR2 FQGNSA, per germline. This CDR3 comprises 17 residues. CDR3 DNA sequence: TGTGCCAGCAGCCCAAAGACTAGCGGGAGAGGGGCCTACGAGCAGTACTTC. Protein sequence: CASSPKTSGRGAYEQYF. The complete variable domain, with remaining parts taken from reference TRBV7-2 and TRBJ2-7, reads GAGVSQSPSNKVTEKGKDVELRCDPISGHTALYWYRQSLGQGLEFLIYFQGNSAPDKSGLPSDRFSAERTGGSVSTLTIQRTQQEDSAVYLCASSPKTSGRGAYEQYFGPGTRLTVT.

The V call is TRBV5-4, the J call TRBJ2-2; D gene unclear. Germline assignment: CDR1 SGHNT and CDR2 YYREEE (reference sequence). The ends were cut back, 0 bases at V and 7 bases at J, with 4 bases in the middle. This CDR3 is built from 12 residues. DNA for the CDR3: TGTGCCAGCAGCTTGGGGCACGGGGAGCTGTTTTTT. Translation: CASSLGHGELFF.

This clone has only a few counts. The chain has TRBV14 and TRBJ2-3; D unclear. Germline CDR1 and CDR2: SGHDN and FVKESK. The V end was cut by 0 bases, the J end by 9 bases, with 10 bases between. The CDR3 consists of 13 residues. The CDR3 region has the DNA TGTGCCAGCAGCCAAGAGTCAGGACGGACGCAGTATTTT. Residues: CASSQESGRTQYF.

As DNA, the CDR3 is TGTGCCAGCAGTCTCCGGGGCCTAGACTACAATGAGCAGTTCTTC. Protein sequence: CASSLRGLDYNEQFF. The genes are TRBV6-5 and TRBJ2-1; possibly TRBD1 or TRBD2 for D (5 bases each). V lost 5 bases and J lost 3, with 14 bases in between. The CDR3 is 15 amino acids. Germline V gene data show CDR1 as MNHEY and CDR2 as SVGAGI.

This sequence joins TRBV6-1 and TRBJ2-7; 14 bases match TRBD2. V gave up 10 bases and J gave up 7 bases; unmatched junction bases: 6. CDR1 and CDR2 (germline): MNHNS, SASEGT. The CDR3 spans 13 residues. The CDR3 loop is CATSTSGRGEQYF. CDR3 nucleotide sequence: TGTGCCACCTCGACTAGCGGGAGGGGAGAGCAGTACTTC.

The chain couples TRBV7-2 to TRBJ1-6; 9 bases map to TRBD1. CDR1 and CDR2 from the germline V gene are SGHTA and FQGNSA. The CDR3 runs to 16 residues. V trimming: 2 bases; J trimming: 10 bases; junction bases outside the gene matches: 9. This chain's CDR3 is CASSLSTGGVMSPLHF. In DNA form, the CDR3 reads TGTGCCAGCAGCTTATCAACAGGGGGCGTGATGTCACCCCTCCACTTT. The full variable domain, in which reference TRBV7-2 and TRBJ1-6 provide the parts outside the CDR3, is GAGVSQSPSNKVTEKGKDVELRCDPISGHTALYWYRQSLGQGLEFLIYFQGNSAPDKSGLPSDRFSAERTGGSVSTLTIQRTQQEDSAVYLCASSLSTGGVMSPLHFGNGTRLTVT.

This chain uses TRBV4-3 with TRBJ2-3; D is undetermined. The V end lost 0 bases, the J end lost 2 bases, and 3 bases lay between the germline ends. The CDR3 is 13 amino acids. The germline gives CDR1 LGHNA, CDR2 YSLEER. The CDR3 DNA sequence: TGCGCCAGCAGCCAAGATTACACAGATACGCAGTATTTT. Its protein product is CASSQDYTDTQYF.

The chain uses TRBV19 and TRBJ1-4; 7 positions agree with TRBD1. The junction had 7 bases not matched to a gene; V was cut back by 6 bases and J by 0 bases. The germline V gene encodes CDR1 LNHDA and CDR2 SQIVND (reference sequence). This CDR3 contains 16 residues. The CDR3 is CASRPGQKSTNEKLFF. The CDR3 DNA follows: TGTGCCAGTAGGCCGGGACAGAAATCAACTAATGAAAAACTGTTTTTT.

The rearrangement links TRBV19 to TRBJ2-1; TRBD2 agrees at 10 bases. Losses at the gene ends were 7 bases for V and 0 bases for J; bases not matched to a gene: 6. Germline CDR1 is LNHDA and CDR2 is SQIVND (reference sequence). The CDR3 has 16 residues. CDR3 sequence reads: CASKGASGGSYNEQFF. CDR3 nucleotide sequence: TGTGCCAGTAAAGGGGCTAGCGGGGGCTCCTACAATGAGCAGTTCTTC. Combining the CDR3 with reference TRBV19 and TRBJ2-1 gives the whole variable domain DGGITQSPKYLFRKEGQNVTLSCEQNLNHDAMYWYRQDPGQGLRLIYYSQIVNDFQKGDIAEGYSVSREKKESFPLTVTSAQKNPTAFYLCASKGASGGSYNEQFFGPGTRLTVL.

The V gene is TRBV11-2, the J gene TRBJ2-7; perhaps TRBD2 as D (6 bases). The germline V gene has CDR1 SGHAT and CDR2 FQNNGV. Trimming pared 2 bases from V and 3 bases from J, leaving 11 bases between. The CDR3 is 14 amino acids. CDR3 DNA sequence: TGTGCCAGCAGCTTACACGGGAGAGGCTACGAGCAGTACTTC. Amino acid sequence: CASSLHGRGYEQYF.

As concerns this clone: This may stem from a read error, because a much larger clone lies one nucleotide away. The gene calls are TRBV30 and TRBJ1-1, with D possibly matching TRBD1 (5 bases). The CDR3 runs to 14 residues. The V gene's germline CDR1 is GTSNPN and CDR2 SVGIG (reference sequence). Trimming removed 2 bases at V and 10 bases at J, with 20 bases between. The CDR3 DNA follows: TGTGCCTGGAGTATACCGGGTGTCAGGGATCGAGCTTTCTTT. Residues: CAWSIPGVRDRAFF.

The sample holds a few counts of this clone. This same CDR3 is encoded by further DNA sequences in the sample. The chain carries TRBV18 and TRBJ2-1; 16 bases are shared with TRBD2. V was clipped by 3 bases and J by 6 bases; unmatched bases: 2. This CDR3 has 16 residues. Germline lookup yields CDR1 KGHSH and CDR2 LQKENI. The CDR3 DNA reads as TGTGCCAGCTCACCTGGGACTAGCGGGAGGGCCAATGAGCAGTTCTTC. Encoded protein: CASSPGTSGRANEQFF.

The J gene is TRBJ2-3, the V gene TRBV6-6; a possible D gene is TRBD1 (5 bases). The CDR3 is made up of 15 amino acids. V was clipped by 2 bases and J by 0 bases, with 9 bases between them. CDR1 is MNHNY and CDR2 is SVGAGI in the germline V gene (reference sequence). CDR3 protein: CASSYDSSSTDTQYF. CDR3 DNA sequence: TGTGCCAGCAGTTACGACAGCTCCAGCACAGATACGCAGTATTTT.

This sequence joins TRBV29-1 and TRBJ2-7; D call uncertain. Germline CDR1 reads SQVTM; CDR2 reads ANQGSEA. This CDR3 has 12 amino acids. Trimming shortened V by 2 bases and J by 6 bases, and 11 bases separated the two germline ends. As DNA, the CDR3 is TGCAGCGTTGAATTAGCCAGTCTCGAGCAGTACTTC. It yields the protein CSVELASLEQYF.

This clone was counted a few times. J is TRBJ2-1 and V is TRBV19; the match to TRBD2 covers 11 bases. The junction had 7 bases not matched to a gene; V was cut back by 10 bases and J by 5 bases. From germline, CDR1 is LNHDA and CDR2 SQIVND (reference sequence). This CDR3 has 14 residues. CDR3 sequence: CATLLAGEHNEQFF. The CDR3 bases are TGTGCCACTCTACTAGCGGGAGAACACAATGAGCAGTTCTTC.

V gene TRBV5-1 combines with J gene TRBJ2-5; possibly TRBD2 for D (5 bases). V dropped 4 bases and J dropped 1 base, with 14 bases sitting between them. The CDR3 is 15 residues long. Germline CDR1 is SGHRS and CDR2 is YFSETQ. CDR3 loop: CASSPSGKVQETQYF. The CDR3 DNA reads TGCGCCAGCAGCCCCTCGGGAAAAGTCCAAGAGACCCAGTACTTC.